The rows below give T cell receptor beta chains drawn from one sample of a study of vaccination effects on CD4 cells after COVID-19. Clones were read by immunoSEQ multiplex PCR, and TCRdb kept only the in-frame ones, dropping some. This table has under 50,000 clones, 75% to 80% appearing once. For these receptors, no antigen is known. This material consisted of CD4+ T cells from PBMCs cultured without peptide, taken before COVID-19 vaccination. The receptors originated from a human donor who had a prior SARS-CoV-2 infection. CDR3s include the opening cysteine and the closing phenylalanine or tryptophan. The D gene is left open where the match is weak. Expanded clones are given a class, and other clones once, few, many or no size at all.

CDR3 length: 17
clone size: NA
V gene: TRBV11-3
J gene: TRBJ2-1
D gene: NA
CDR3 DNA: TGTGCCAGCAGCTTAAAACAGGGATATGGCCCCAAGAATGAGCAGTTCTTC
CDR3 protein: CASSLKQGYGPKNEQFF

CDR3 length: 15
clone size: NA
V gene: TRBV5-6
J gene: TRBJ1-1
D gene: TRBD1
CDR3 DNA: TGTGCCAGCAGCTCTTCAGGGGGAATAGGGACTGAAGCTTTCTTT
CDR3 protein: CASSSSGGIGTEAFF

CDR3 length: 15
clone size: NA
V gene: TRBV18
J gene: TRBJ2-1
D gene: NA
CDR3 DNA: TGTGCCAGCTCACCAACGATGGGGGAATTGGGTGAGCAGTTCTTC
CDR3 protein: CASSPTMGELGEQFF

CDR3 length: 14
clone size: NA
V gene: TRBV5-4
J gene: TRBJ1-2
D gene: NA
CDR3 DNA: TGTGCCAGCAGCTCGGGGGGCAGAGACTATGGCTACACCTTC
CDR3 protein: CASSSGGRDYGYTF

CDR3 length: 15
clone size: many
V gene: TRBV7-8
J gene: TRBJ1-2
D gene: TRBD1
CDR3 DNA: TGTGCCAGCAGCCCCTGGGACAGGGAGAGCTATGGCTACACCTTC
CDR3 protein: CASSPWDRESYGYTF

CDR3 length: 11
clone size: NA
V gene: TRBV20-1
J gene: TRBJ2-7
D gene: NA
CDR3 DNA: TGCAGCGCGATTTTTTCCTACGAGCAGTACTTC
CDR3 protein: CSAIFSYEQYF

CDR3 length: 15
clone size: NA
V gene: TRBV6-5
J gene: TRBJ1-1
D gene: TRBD1
CDR3 DNA: TGTGCCAGCAGCCAAACGAACAGGGGGTACACTGAAGCTTTCTTT
CDR3 protein: CASSQTNRGYTEAFF

CDR3 length: 15
clone size: once
V gene: TRBV18
J gene: TRBJ2-7
D gene: TRBD2
CDR3 DNA: TGTGCCAGCTCACCCCCGGGACTAGCGGGATTGGAGCAGTACTTC
CDR3 protein: CASSPPGLAGLEQYF

CDR3 length: 13
clone size: NA
V gene: TRBV7-2
J gene: TRBJ2-4
D gene: TRBD2
CDR3 DNA: TGTGCCAGCAGCTTAGGGGGGGGGAACATTCAGTACTTC
CDR3 protein: CASSLGGGNIQYF

CDR3 length: 14
clone size: NA
V gene: TRBV6-2/TRBV6-3
J gene: TRBJ2-3
D gene: TRBD2
CDR3 DNA: TGTGCCAGCAGCCGGGGACTAGGGGCAGATACGCAGTATTTT
CDR3 protein: CASSRGLGADTQYF

CDR3 length: 13
clone size: NA
V gene: TRBV11-1
J gene: TRBJ1-1
D gene: NA
CDR3 DNA: TGTGCCAGCAGCACCCGTAAGAACACTGAAGCTTTCTTT
CDR3 protein: CASSTRKNTEAFF

CDR3 length: 15
clone size: once
V gene: TRBV27
J gene: TRBJ2-1
D gene: TRBD2
CDR3 DNA: TGTGCCAGCAGTCCGGGACTAGACTCCTACAATGAGCAGTTCTTC
CDR3 protein: CASSPGLDSYNEQFF

CDR3 length: 15
clone size: few
V gene: TRBV7-3
J gene: TRBJ2-1
D gene: TRBD2
CDR3 DNA: TGTGCCAGCAGCCCGACTAGCGGGAGGGGGAATGAGCAGTTCTTC
CDR3 protein: CASSPTSGRGNEQFF

CDR3 length: 15
clone size: NA
V gene: TRBV18
J gene: TRBJ2-7
D gene: NA
CDR3 DNA: TGTGCCAGCTCACCACCTGGCAGGGGCCCCCTCGAGCAGTACTTC
CDR3 protein: CASSPPGRGPLEQYF

CDR3 length: 15
clone size: NA
V gene: TRBV30
J gene: TRBJ1-2
D gene: NA
CDR3 DNA: TGTGCCTGGAACGGCCGGGGCCCCCTGGCGGGGGGCTACACCTTC
CDR3 protein: CAWNGRGPLAGGYTF

CDR3 length: 15
clone size: once
V gene: TRBV7-9
J gene: TRBJ1-3
D gene: TRBD1
CDR3 DNA: TGTGCCAGCAGCGATGCAGGGGGACCTGGAAACACCATATATTTT
CDR3 protein: CASSDAGGPGNTIYF

CDR3 length: 13
clone size: few
V gene: TRBV5-4
J gene: TRBJ1-6
D gene: NA
CDR3 DNA: TGTGCCAGCAGCTTGGACCGAGGTTCACCCCTCCACTTT
CDR3 protein: CASSLDRGSPLHF

CDR3 length: 14
clone size: medium-sized
V gene: TRBV15
J gene: TRBJ1-5
D gene: NA
CDR3 DNA: TGTGCCACCAGCAGTAGACAGATCGGTCAGCCCCAGCATTTT
CDR3 protein: CATSSRQIGQPQHF

CDR3 length: 16
clone size: NA
V gene: TRBV24-1
J gene: TRBJ1-4
D gene: NA
CDR3 DNA: TGTGCCACCAGTGATTTTGGCGATCCAACTAATGAAAAACTGTTTTTT
CDR3 protein: CATSDFGDPTNEKLFF

CDR3 length: 13
clone size: NA
V gene: TRBV29-1
J gene: TRBJ1-1
D gene: NA
CDR3 DNA: TGCAGCGTTAGGAGACACCAGAACACTGAAGCTTTCTTT
CDR3 protein: CSVRRHQNTEAFF

CDR3 length: 14
clone size: NA
V gene: TRBV7-8
J gene: TRBJ1-1
D gene: TRBD1
CDR3 DNA: TGTGCCAGCAGCTTACAGGGGGCATACACTGAAGCTTTCTTT
CDR3 protein: CASSLQGAYTEAFF

CDR3 length: 14
clone size: NA
V gene: TRBV11-2
J gene: TRBJ2-5
D gene: TRBD2
CDR3 DNA: TGTGCCAGCAGCTTTGCGGGGGGCGGTGAGACCCAGTACTTC
CDR3 protein: CASSFAGGGETQYF

CDR3 length: 15
clone size: NA
V gene: TRBV18
J gene: TRBJ2-5
D gene: NA
CDR3 DNA: TGTGCCAGCTCGTTCAACACGGGTCATCAAGAGACCCAGTACTTC
CDR3 protein: CASSFNTGHQETQYF

CDR3 length: 12
clone size: NA
V gene: TRBV2
J gene: TRBJ1-3
D gene: NA
CDR3 DNA: TGTGCCAGCAGCGTAGTTGGAAACACCATATATTTT
CDR3 protein: CASSVVGNTIYF

CDR3 length: 14
clone size: NA
V gene: TRBV9
J gene: TRBJ1-3
D gene: NA
CDR3 DNA: TGTGCCAGCTCCTCCGGGAGCTCTGGAAACACCATATATTTT
CDR3 protein: CASSSGSSGNTIYF

CDR3 length: 13
clone size: few
V gene: TRBV2
J gene: TRBJ1-1
D gene: NA
CDR3 DNA: TGTGCCAGCATTAGGTTACCGAACACTGAAGCTTTCTTT
CDR3 protein: CASIRLPNTEAFF

CDR3 length: 14
clone size: NA
V gene: TRBV3-1/TRBV3-2
J gene: TRBJ1-1
D gene: NA
CDR3 DNA: TGTGCCAGCAGCCAACGAGGTCCCTACACTGAAGCTTTCTTT
CDR3 protein: CASSQRGPYTEAFF

CDR3 length: 14
clone size: NA
V gene: TRBV6-5
J gene: TRBJ1-4
D gene: NA
CDR3 DNA: TGTGCCAGCAGTACCGTCCCCCTGGTTGAAAAACTGTTTTTT
CDR3 protein: CASSTVPLVEKLFF

CDR3 length: 15
clone size: NA
V gene: TRBV15
J gene: TRBJ1-5
D gene: NA
CDR3 DNA: TGTGCCACCAGCAGAGGTACCGGGGGCAATCAGCCCCAGCATTTT
CDR3 protein: CATSRGTGGNQPQHF

CDR3 length: 15
clone size: NA
V gene: TRBV2
J gene: TRBJ2-3
D gene: TRBD2
CDR3 DNA: TGTGCCGGAAGCAGAGCGGGGGGCATTTCAGATACGCAGTATTTT
CDR3 protein: CAGSRAGGISDTQYF

CDR3 length: 15
clone size: NA
V gene: TRBV5-1
J gene: TRBJ2-3
D gene: TRBD1
CDR3 DNA: TGCGCCAGCAGCTTGGTGCCAGGGGGCGATGATACGCAGTATTTT
CDR3 protein: CASSLVPGGDDTQYF

CDR3 length: 16
clone size: NA
V gene: TRBV28
J gene: TRBJ2-1
D gene: TRBD2
CDR3 DNA: TGTGCCAGCAGGTTGACTAGCGGAGGATGGGACAATGAGCAGTTCTTC
CDR3 protein: CASRLTSGGWDNEQFF

CDR3 length: 14
clone size: NA
V gene: TRBV3-1/TRBV3-2
J gene: TRBJ1-6
D gene: TRBD1
CDR3 DNA: TGTGCCAGCAGCCGGACAGGGCGGGATTCACCCCTCCACTTT
CDR3 protein: CASSRTGRDSPLHF

CDR3 length: 12
clone size: NA
V gene: TRBV5-8
J gene: TRBJ2-1
D gene: NA
CDR3 DNA: TGTGCCAGCAGCCCCCTAAGGAATGAGCAGTTCTTC
CDR3 protein: CASSPLRNEQFF

CDR3 length: 14
clone size: NA
V gene: TRBV6-5
J gene: TRBJ2-1
D gene: NA
CDR3 DNA: TGTGCCAGCAAAAGGGGGGGCCTCTACAATGAGCAGTTCTTC
CDR3 protein: CASKRGGLYNEQFF

CDR3 length: 15
clone size: few
V gene: TRBV4-3
J gene: TRBJ2-7
D gene: TRBD2
CDR3 DNA: TGCGCCAGCAGCCAACAACTAGCGATCTCCTACGAGCAGTACTTC
CDR3 protein: CASSQQLAISYEQYF

CDR3 length: 12
clone size: NA
V gene: TRBV24-1
J gene: TRBJ1-1
D gene: NA
CDR3 DNA: TGTGCCGTTGGACAGACACTCACTGAAGCTTTCTTT
CDR3 protein: CAVGQTLTEAFF

CDR3 length: 15
clone size: NA
V gene: TRBV6-2/TRBV6-3
J gene: TRBJ2-5
D gene: NA
CDR3 DNA: TGTGCCAGCAGTCTGGGGTCGCGCTTACAAGAGACCCAGTACTTC
CDR3 protein: CASSLGSRLQETQYF

CDR3 length: 18
clone size: few
V gene: TRBV7-7
J gene: TRBJ2-1
D gene: NA
CDR3 DNA: TGTGCTAGCAGCTTAGCGCGAGTCACGGAGGGGGCGGTAAATGAGCAGTTCTTC
CDR3 protein: CASSLARVTEGAVNEQFF

CDR3 length: 16
clone size: once
V gene: TRBV5-1
J gene: TRBJ2-2
D gene: NA
CDR3 DNA: TGCGCCAGCAGCGCGCCCGATTACTCGAACACCGGGGAGCTGTTTTTT
CDR3 protein: CASSAPDYSNTGELFF

CDR3 length: 16
clone size: NA
V gene: TRBV5-6
J gene: TRBJ2-5
D gene: NA
CDR3 DNA: TGTGCCAGCAGCCCAGCGGGACAGCAGTACCAAGAGACCCAGTACTTC
CDR3 protein: CASSPAGQQYQETQYF

CDR3 length: 15
clone size: NA
V gene: TRBV19
J gene: TRBJ1-4
D gene: NA
CDR3 DNA: TGTGCCAGTAGTACCGCTTGGGGGACTAATGAAAAACTGTTTTTT
CDR3 protein: CASSTAWGTNEKLFF